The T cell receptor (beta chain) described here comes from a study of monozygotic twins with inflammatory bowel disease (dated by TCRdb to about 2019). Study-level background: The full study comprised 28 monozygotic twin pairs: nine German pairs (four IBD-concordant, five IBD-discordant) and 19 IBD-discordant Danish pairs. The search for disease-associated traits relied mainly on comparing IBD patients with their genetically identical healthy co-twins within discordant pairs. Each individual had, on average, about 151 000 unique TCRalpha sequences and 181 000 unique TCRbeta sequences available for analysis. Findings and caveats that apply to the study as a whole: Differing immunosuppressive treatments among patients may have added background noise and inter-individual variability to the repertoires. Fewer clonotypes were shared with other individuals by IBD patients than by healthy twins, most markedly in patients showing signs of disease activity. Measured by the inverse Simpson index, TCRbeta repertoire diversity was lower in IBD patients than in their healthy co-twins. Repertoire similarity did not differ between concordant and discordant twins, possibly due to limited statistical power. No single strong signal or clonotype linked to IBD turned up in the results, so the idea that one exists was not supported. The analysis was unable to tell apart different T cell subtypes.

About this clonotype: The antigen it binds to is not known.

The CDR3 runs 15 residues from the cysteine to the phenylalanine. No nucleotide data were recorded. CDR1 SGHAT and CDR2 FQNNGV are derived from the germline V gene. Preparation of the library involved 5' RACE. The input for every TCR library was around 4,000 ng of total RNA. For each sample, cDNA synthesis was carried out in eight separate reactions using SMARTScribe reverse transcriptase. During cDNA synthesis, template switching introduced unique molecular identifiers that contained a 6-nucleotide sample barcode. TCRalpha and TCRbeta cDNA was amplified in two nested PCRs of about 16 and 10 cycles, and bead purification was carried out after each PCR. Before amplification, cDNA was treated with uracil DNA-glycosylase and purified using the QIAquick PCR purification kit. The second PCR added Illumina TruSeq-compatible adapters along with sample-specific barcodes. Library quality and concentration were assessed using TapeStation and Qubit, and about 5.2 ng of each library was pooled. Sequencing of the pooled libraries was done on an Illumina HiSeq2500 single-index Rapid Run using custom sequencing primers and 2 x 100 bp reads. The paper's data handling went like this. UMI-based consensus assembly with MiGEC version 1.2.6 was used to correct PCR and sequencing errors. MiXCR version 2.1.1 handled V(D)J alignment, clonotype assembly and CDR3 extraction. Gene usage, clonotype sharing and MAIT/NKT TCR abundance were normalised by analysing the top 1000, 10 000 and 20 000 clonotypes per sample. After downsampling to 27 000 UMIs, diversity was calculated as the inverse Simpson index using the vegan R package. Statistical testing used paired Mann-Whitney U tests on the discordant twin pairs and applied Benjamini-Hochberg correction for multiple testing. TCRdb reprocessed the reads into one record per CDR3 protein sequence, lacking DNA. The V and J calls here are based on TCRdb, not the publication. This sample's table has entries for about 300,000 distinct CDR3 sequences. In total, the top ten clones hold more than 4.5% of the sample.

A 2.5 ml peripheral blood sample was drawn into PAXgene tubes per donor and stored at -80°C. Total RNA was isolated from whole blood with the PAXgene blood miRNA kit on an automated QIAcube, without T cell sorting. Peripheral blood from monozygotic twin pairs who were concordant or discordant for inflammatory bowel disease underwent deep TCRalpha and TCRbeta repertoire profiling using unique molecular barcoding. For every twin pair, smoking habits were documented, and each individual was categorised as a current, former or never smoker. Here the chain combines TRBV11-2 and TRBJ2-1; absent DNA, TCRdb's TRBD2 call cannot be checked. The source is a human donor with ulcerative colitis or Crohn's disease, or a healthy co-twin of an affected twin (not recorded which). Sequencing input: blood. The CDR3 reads CASSLGGGIYNEQFF.